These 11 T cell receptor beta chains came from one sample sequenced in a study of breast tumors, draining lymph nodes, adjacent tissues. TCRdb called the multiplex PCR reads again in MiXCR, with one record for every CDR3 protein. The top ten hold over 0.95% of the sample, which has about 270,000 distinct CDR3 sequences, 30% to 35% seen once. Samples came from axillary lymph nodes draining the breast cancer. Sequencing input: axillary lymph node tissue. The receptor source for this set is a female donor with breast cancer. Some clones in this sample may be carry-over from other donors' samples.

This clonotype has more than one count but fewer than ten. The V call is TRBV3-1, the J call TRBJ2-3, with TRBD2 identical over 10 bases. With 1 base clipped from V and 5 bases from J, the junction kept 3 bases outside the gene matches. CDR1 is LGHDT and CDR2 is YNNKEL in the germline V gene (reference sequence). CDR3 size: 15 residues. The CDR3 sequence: CASSQGLAGVDTQYF. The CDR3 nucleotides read TGTGCCAGCAGCCAAGGGCTAGCGGGAGTAGATACGCAGTATTTT.

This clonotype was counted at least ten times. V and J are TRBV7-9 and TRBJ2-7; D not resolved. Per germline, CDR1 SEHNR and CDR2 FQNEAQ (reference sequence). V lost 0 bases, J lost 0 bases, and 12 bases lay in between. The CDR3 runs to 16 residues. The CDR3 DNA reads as TGTGCCAGCAGCTTAGCGAGCAGCCTAGGCTCCTACGAGCAGTACTTC. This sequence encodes CASSLASSLGSYEQYF.

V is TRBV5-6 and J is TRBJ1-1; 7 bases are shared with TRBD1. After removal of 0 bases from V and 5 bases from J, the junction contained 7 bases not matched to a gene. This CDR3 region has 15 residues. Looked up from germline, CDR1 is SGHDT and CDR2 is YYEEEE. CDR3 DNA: TGTGCCAGCAGCTTGGAAAGGGGGCTCGTGACTGAAGCTTTCTTT. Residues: CASSLERGLVTEAFF.

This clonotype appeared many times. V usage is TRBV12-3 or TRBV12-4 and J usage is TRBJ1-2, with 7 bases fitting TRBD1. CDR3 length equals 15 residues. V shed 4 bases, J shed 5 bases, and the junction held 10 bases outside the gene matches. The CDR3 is CASSSPGAGGYGYTF. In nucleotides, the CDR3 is TGTGCCAGCAGTTCCCCCGGGGCAGGGGGATATGGCTACACCTTC.

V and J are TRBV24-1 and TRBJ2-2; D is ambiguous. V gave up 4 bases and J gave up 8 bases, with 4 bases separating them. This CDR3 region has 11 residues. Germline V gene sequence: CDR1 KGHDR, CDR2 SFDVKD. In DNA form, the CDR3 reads TGTGCCACCAGTGAAACAGGGGAGCTGTTTTTT. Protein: CATSETGELFF.

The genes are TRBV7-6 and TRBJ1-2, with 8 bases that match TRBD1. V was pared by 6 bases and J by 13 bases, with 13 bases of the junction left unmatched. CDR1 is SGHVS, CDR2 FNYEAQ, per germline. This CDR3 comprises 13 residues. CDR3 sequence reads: CASSPGGQAGATF. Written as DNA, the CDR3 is TGTGCCAGCAGTCCAGGGGGACAGGCCGGGGCCACCTTC.

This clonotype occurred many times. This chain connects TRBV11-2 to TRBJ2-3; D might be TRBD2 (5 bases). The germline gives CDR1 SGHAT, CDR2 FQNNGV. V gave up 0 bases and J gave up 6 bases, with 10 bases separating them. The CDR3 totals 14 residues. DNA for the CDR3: TGTGCCAGCAGCTTAGAACTAGTTGGGGATACGCAGTATTTT. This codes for CASSLELVGDTQYF.

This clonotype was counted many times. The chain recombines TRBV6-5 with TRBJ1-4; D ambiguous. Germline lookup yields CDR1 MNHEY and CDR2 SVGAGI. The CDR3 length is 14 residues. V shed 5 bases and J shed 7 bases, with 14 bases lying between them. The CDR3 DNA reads TGTGCCAGCAGTGCCGGACGGAGGAGTGAAAAACTGTTTTTT. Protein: CASSAGRRSEKLFF.

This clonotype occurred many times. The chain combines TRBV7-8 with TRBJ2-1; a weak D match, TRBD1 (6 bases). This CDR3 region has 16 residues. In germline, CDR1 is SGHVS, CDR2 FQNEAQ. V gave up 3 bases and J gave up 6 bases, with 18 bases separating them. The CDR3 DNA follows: TGTGCCAGCAGCTTGGTTGGGGGCGCGGTTGGCAATGAGCAGTTCTTC. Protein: CASSLVGGAVGNEQFF.

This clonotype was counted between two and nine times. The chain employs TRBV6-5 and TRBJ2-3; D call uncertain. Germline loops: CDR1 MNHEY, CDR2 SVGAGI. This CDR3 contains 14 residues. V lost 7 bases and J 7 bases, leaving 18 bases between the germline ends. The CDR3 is CASKFGLNGHTQYF. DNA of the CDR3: TGTGCCAGCAAGTTCGGTCTAAACGGCCATACGCAGTATTTT.

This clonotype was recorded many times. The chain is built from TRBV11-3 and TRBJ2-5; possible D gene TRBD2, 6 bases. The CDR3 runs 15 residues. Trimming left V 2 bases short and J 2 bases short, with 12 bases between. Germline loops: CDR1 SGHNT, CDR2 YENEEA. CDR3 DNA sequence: TGTGCCAGCAGCTTATATAGCGGCAAACAAGAGACCCAGTACTTC. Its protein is CASSLYSGKQETQYF.